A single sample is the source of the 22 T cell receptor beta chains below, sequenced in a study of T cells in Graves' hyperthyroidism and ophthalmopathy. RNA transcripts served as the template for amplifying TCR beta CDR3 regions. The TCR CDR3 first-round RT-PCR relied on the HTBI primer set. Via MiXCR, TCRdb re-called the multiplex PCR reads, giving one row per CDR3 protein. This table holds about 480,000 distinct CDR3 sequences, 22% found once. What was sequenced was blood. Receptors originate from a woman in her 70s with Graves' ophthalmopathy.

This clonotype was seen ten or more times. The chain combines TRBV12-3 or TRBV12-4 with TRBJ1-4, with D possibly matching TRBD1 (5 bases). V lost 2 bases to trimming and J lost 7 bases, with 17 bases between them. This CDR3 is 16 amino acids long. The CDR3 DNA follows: TGTGCCAGCAGTTTATGGGAAGGGGCAGGTAGTGAAAAACTGTTTTTT. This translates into CASSLWEGAGSEKLFF.

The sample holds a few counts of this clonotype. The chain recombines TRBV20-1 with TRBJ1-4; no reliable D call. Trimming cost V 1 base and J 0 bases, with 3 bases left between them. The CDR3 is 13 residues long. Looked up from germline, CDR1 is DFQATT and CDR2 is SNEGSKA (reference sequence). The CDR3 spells CSARVTTNEKLFF. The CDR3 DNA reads TGCAGTGCTAGAGTGACAACTAATGAAAAACTGTTTTTT.

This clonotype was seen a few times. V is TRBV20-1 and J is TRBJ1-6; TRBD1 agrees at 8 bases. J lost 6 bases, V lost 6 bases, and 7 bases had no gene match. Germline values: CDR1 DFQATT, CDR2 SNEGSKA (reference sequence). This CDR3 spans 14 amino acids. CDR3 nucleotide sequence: TGCAGTGCAGAACAGGGGGACATTAATTCACCCCTCCACTTT. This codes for CSAEQGDINSPLHF.

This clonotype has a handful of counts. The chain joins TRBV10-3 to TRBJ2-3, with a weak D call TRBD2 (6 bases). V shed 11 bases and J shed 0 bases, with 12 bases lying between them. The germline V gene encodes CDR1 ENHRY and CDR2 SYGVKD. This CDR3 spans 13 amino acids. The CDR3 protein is CAASGGSTDTQYF. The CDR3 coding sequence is TGTGCCGCCTCCGGGGGTAGCACAGATACGCAGTATTTT.

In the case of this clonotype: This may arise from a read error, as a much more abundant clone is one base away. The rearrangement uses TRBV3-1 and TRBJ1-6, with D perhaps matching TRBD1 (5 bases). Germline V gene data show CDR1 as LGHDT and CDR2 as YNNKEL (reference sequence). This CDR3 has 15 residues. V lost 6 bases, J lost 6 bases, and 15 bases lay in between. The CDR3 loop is CASRSGALGNSPLHF. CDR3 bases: TGTGCCAGCAGGAGCGGGGCGCTCGGTAATTCACCCCTCCACTTT.

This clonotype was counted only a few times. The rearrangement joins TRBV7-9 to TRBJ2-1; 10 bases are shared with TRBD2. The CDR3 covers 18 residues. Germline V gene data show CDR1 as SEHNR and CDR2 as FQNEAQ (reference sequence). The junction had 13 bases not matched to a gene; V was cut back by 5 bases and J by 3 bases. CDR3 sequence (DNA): TGTGCCAGCAGCCTTAAGGCTAGCGGGAGTAGCATCTACAATGAGCAGTTCTTC. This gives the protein CASSLKASGSSIYNEQFF.

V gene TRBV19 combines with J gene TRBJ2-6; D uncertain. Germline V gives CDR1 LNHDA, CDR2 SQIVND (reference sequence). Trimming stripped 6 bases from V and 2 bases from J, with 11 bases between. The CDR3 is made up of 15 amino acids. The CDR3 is CASRPPPPGANVLTF. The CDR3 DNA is TGTGCCAGTAGACCACCGCCTCCTGGGGCCAACGTCCTGACTTTC.

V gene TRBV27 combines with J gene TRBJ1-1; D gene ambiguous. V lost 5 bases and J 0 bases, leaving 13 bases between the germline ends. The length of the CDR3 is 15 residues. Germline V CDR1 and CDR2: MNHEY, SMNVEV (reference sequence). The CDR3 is CASSPPGLLNTEAFF. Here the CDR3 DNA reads TGTGCCAGCAGTCCCCCCGGGCTCTTGAACACTGAAGCTTTCTTT.

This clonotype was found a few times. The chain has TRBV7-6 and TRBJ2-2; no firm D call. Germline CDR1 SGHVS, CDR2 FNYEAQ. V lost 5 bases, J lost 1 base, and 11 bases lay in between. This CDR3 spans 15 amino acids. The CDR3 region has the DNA TGTGCCAGCAGCAGATCCCCCCAGAACACCGGGGAGCTGTTTTTT. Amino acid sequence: CASSRSPQNTGELFF.

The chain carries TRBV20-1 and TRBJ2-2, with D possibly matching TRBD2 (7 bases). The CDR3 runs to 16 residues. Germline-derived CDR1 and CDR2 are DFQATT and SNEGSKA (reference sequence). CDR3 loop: CSPQGSPSGNTGELFF. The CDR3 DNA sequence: TGCAGCCCCCAGGGGTCGCCTAGCGGGAACACCGGGGAGCTGTTTTTT.

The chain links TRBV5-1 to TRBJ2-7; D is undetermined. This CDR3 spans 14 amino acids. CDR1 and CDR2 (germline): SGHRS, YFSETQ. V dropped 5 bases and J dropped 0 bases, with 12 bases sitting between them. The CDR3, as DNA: TGCGCCAGCAGTTGGCGGTCGAGCTCCTACGAGCAGTACTTC. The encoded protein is CASSWRSSSYEQYF. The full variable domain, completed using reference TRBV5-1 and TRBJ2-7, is KAGVTQTPRYLIKTRGQQVTLSCSPISGHRSVSWYQQTPGQGLQFLFEYFSETQRNKGNFPGRFSGRQFSNSRSEMNVSTLELGDSALYLCASSWRSSSYEQYFGPGTRLTVT.

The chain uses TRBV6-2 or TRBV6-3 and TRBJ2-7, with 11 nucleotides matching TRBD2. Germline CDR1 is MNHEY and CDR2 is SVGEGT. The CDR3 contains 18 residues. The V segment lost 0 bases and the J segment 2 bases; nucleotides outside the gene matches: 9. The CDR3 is CASSYSPLLAGGPYEQYF. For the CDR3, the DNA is TGTGCCAGCAGTTACTCCCCCCTCTTAGCGGGAGGGCCCTACGAGCAGTACTTC.

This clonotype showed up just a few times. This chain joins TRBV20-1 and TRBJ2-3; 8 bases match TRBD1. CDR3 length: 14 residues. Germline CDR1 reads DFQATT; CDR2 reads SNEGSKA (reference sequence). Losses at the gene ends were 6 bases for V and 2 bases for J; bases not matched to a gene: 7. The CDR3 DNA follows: TGCAGTGCCAATGACAGGGGAACCACAGATACGCAGTATTTT. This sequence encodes CSANDRGTTDTQYF.

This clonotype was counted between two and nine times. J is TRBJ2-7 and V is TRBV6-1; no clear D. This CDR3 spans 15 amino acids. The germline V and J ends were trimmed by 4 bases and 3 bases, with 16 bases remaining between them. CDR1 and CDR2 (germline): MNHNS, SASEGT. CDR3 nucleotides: TGTGCCAGCAGTGGTAAGGAGAACCTAAACTACGAGCAGTACTTC. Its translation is CASSGKENLNYEQYF.

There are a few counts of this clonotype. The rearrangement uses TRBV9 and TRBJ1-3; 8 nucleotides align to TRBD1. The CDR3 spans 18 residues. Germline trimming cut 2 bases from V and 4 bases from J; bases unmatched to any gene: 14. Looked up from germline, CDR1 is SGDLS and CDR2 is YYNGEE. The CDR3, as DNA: TGTGCCAGCAGCGTGGACCCGGTTTCGGACAGGGCCGGAAACACCATATATTTT. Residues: CASSVDPVSDRAGNTIYF.

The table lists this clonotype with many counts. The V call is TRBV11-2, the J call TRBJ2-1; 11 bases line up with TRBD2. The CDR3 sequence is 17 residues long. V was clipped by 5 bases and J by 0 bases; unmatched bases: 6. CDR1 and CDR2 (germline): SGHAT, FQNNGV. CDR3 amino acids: CASSTGTSGHSYNEQFF. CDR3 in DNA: TGTGCCAGCAGCACCGGGACTAGCGGCCACTCCTACAATGAGCAGTTCTTC.

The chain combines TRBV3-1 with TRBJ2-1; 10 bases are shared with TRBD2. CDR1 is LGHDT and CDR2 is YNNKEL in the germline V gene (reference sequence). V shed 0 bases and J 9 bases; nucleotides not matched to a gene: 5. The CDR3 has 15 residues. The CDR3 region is CASSQDPSGRSEQFF. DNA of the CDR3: TGTGCCAGCAGCCAAGATCCTAGCGGGAGAAGTGAGCAGTTCTTC.

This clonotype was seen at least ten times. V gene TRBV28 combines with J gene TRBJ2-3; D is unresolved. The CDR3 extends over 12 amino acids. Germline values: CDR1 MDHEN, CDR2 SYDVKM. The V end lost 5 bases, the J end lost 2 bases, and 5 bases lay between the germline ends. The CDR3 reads CASSTITDTQYF. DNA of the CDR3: TGTGCCAGCAGTACCATCACAGATACGCAGTATTTT.

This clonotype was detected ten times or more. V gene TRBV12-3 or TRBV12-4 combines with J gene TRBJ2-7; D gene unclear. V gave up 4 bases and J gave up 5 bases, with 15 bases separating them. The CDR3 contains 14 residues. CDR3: CASSSQPQTDEQYF. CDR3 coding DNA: TGTGCCAGCAGTTCCCAACCTCAAACAGACGAGCAGTACTTC.

The CDR3 here is CASSLEFRQLNTEAFF. In DNA, the CDR3 is TGCGCCAGCAGCTTGGAATTCCGACAGCTGAACACTGAAGCTTTCTTT. This chain uses TRBV5-1 with TRBJ1-1, with D possibly TRBD1 on 5 matching bases. Trimming removed 0 bases from V and 0 bases from J, with 12 bases in between. Per the germline V gene, CDR1 is SGHRS and CDR2 is YFSETQ. The CDR3 contains 16 residues.

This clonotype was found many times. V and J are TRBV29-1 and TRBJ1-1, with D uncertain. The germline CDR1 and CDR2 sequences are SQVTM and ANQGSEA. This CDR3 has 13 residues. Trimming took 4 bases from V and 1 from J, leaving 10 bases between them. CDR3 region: CSVGLKANTEAFF. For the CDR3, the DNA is TGCAGCGTTGGTTTAAAGGCGAACACTGAAGCTTTCTTT. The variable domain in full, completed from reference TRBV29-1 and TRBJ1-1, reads SAVISQKPSRDICQRGTSLTIQCQVDSQVTMMFWYRQQPGQSLTLIATANQGSEATYESGFVIDKFPISRPNLTFSTLTVSNMSPEDSSIYLCSVGLKANTEAFFGQGTRLTVV.

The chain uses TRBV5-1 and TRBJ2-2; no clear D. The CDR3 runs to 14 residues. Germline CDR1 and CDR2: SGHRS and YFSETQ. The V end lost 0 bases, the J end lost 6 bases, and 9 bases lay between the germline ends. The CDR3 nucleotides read TGCGCCAGCAGCTTGGAAAGGCTAGCCGGGGAGCTGTTTTTT. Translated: CASSLERLAGELFF.